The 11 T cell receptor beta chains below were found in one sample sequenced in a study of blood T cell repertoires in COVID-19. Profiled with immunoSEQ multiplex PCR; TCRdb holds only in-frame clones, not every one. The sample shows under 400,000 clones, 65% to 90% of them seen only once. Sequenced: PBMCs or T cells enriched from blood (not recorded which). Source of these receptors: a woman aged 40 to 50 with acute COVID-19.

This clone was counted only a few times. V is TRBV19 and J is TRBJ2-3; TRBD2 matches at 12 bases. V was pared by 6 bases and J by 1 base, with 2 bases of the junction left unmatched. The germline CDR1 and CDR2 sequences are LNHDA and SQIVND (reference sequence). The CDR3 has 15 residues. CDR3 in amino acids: CASSLAGGGTDTQYF. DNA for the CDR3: TGTGCCAGTAGCCTAGCGGGAGGGGGCACAGATACGCAGTATTTT.

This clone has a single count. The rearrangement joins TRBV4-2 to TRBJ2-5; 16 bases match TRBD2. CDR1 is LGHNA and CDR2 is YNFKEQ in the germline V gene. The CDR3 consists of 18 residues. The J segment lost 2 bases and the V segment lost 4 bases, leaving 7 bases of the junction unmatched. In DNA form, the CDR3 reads TGTGCCAGCAGCCTCGGGACTAGCGGGAGGGCCGGGCAAGAGACCCAGTACTTC. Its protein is CASSLGTSGRAGQETQYF.

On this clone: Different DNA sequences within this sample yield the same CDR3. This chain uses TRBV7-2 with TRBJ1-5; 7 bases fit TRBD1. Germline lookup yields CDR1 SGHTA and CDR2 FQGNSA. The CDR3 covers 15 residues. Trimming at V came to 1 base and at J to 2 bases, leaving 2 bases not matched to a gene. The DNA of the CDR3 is TGTGCCAGCAGCTTAGACAGGGGAGGCAATCAGCCCCAGCATTTT. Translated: CASSLDRGGNQPQHF.

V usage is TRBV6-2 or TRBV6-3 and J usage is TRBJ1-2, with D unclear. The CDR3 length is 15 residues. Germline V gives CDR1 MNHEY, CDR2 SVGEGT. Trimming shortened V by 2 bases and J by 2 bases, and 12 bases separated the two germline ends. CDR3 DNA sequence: TGTGCCAGCAGTTACGGCCCTCTGCCCAACTATGGCTACACCTTC. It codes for CASSYGPLPNYGYTF.

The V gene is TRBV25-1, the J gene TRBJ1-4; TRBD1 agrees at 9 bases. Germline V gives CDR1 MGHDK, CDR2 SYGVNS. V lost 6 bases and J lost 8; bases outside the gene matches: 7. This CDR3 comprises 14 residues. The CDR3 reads CASRRTGEGEKLFF. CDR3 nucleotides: TGTGCCAGCAGAAGGACAGGGGAGGGAGAAAAACTGTTTTTT. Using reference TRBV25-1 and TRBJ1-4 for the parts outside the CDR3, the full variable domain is EADIYQTPRYLVIGTGKKITLECSQTMGHDKMYWYQQDPGMELHLIHYSYGVNSTEKGDLSSESTVSRIRTEHFPLTLESARPSHTSQYLCASRRTGEGEKLFFGSGTQLSVL.

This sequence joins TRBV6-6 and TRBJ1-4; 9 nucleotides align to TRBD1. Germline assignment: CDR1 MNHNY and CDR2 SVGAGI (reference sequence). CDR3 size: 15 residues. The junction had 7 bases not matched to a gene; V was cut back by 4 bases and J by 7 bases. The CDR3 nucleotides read TGTGCCAGCAGTTCTCCGGGACAGGGCACTGAAAAACTGTTTTTT. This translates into CASSSPGQGTEKLFF.

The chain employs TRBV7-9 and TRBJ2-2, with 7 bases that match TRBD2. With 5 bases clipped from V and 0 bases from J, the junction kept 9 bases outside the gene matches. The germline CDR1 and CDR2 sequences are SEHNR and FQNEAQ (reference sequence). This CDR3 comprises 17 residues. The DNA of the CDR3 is TGTGCCAGCAGCCCGGGAGGCCCTTTTGCGAACACCGGGGAGCTGTTTTTT. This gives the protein CASSPGGPFANTGELFF.

The CDR3 loop is CASSQETTGTGDTEAFF. In nucleotides, the CDR3 is TGTGCCAGCAGCCAAGAGACTACCGGGACAGGGGACACTGAAGCTTTCTTT. V and J are TRBV4-2 and TRBJ1-1; TRBD1 matches at 10 bases. V lost 0 bases to trimming and J lost 3 bases; unmatched junction nucleotides: 7. The germline CDR1 and CDR2 sequences are LGHNA and YNFKEQ. The CDR3 runs to 17 residues.

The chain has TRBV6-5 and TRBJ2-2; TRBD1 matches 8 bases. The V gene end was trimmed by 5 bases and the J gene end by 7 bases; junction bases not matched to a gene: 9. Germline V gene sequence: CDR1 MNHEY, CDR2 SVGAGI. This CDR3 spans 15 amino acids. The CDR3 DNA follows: TGTGCCAGCAGTCGGGCAGGGGGCTACAACGGGGAGCTGTTTTTT. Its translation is CASSRAGGYNGELFF.

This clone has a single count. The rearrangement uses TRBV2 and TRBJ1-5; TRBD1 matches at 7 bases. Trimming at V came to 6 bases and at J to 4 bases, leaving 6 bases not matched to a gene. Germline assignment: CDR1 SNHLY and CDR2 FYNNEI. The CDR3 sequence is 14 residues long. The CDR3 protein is CASSPGTANQPQHF. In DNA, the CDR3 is TGTGCCAGCAGCCCCGGGACAGCAAATCAGCCCCAGCATTTT.

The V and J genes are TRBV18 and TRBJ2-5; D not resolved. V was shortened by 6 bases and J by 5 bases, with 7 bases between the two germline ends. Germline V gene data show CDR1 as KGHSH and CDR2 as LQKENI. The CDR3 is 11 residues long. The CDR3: CASSPMETQYF. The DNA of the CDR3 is TGTGCCAGCTCCCCCATGGAGACCCAGTACTTC.